This T cell receptor beta chain emerged from a study of blood T cell repertoires in COVID-19. On the study more broadly: The analysed material was cDNA or gDNA that came from T cells, B-cell-depleted T cells, or PBMCs.

Authors' data handling: Nucleated cell number was recorded as an estimate derived from reference gene primer amplification. Assay: immunoSEQ multiplex PCR; the TCRdb copy retains only in-frame clones and omits some. From that table come the V and J calls and clone size; the DNA was used to work out D and trimming. This sample has about 180,000 clones, with over 80% found just once. CDR1 ENHRY and CDR2 SYGVKD come from the germline V gene. This CDR3 spans 14 amino acids. V lost 5 bases to trimming and J lost 5 bases; unmatched junction nucleotides: 3. Sequencing was done on a sample of peripheral blood. This TCR came from a woman aged 45 to 65 with acute or convalescent COVID-19. This chain joins TRBV10-3 and TRBJ2-2, with 9 bases lining up with TRBD1. The CDR3 DNA follows: TGTGCCATCAGTCGGGACAGGGAGACCGGGGAGCTGTTTTTT. Protein product: CAISRDRETGELFF.